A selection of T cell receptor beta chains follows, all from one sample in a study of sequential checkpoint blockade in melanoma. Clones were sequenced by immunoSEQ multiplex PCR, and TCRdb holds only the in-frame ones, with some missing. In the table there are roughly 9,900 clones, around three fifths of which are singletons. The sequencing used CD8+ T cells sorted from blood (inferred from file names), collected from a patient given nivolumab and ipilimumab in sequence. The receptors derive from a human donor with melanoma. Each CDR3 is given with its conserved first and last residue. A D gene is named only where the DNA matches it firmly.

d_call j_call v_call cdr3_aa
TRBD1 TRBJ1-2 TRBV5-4 CASSLGDRPYGYTF
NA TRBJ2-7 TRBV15 CATSRVVAADIVQYF
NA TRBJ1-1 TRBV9 CASSALQGPVNTEAFF
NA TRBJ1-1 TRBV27 CASFDRKEAFF
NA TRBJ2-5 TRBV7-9 CASSLTLGQETQYF
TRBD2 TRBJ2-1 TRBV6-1 CAGAITSGSVNEQFF
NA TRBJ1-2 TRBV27 CASSLYRDHYGYTF
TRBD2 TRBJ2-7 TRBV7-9 CASSPSGSYEQYF
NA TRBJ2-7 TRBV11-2 CASSLVGQSYEQYF
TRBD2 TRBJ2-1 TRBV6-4 CASSRGGDYNEQFF
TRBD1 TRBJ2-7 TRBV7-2 CASSQDRGLGSYEQYF
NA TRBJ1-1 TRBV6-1 CASSEALDSFRVAFF
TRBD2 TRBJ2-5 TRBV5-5 CASSQDLAGGLLEETQYF
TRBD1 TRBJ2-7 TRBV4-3 CASSQPGTGVNEQYF
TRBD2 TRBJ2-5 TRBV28 CASSLWGASGETQYF
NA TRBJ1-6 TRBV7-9 CASSGFMSGSYNSPLHF
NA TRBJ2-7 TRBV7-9 CASSSGLELVYEQYF
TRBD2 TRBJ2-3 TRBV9 CASSVAQRGGQVNTQYF
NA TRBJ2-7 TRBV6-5 CASSYSESGEQYF
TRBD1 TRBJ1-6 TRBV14 CASSQDGQGAIGNSPLHF
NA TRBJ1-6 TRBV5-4 CASSLEPVSYNSPLHF
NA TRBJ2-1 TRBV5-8 CASSLDRASYNEQFF
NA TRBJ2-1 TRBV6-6 CASASYEQFF
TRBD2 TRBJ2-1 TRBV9 CASSQKRSGGHNEQFF
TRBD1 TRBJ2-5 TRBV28 CASSHTGGGETQYF
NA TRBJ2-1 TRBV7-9 CASSFLARGNEQFF
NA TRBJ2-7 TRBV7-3 CASSLKTGSAYEQYF
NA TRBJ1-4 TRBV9 CASSQTGGTNEKLFF
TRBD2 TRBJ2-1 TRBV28 CASSLLAGVYEQFF
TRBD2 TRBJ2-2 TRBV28 CASSGTSGFTGELFF
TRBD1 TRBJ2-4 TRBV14 CASSQVKGQGAAKNIQYF
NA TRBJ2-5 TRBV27 CASSSQQETQYF
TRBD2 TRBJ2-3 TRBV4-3 CASSQDNSGGPTPTDTQYF
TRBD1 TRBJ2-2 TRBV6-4 CASSYSTGQLNTGELFF
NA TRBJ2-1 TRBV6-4 CASSDGASSYNEQFF
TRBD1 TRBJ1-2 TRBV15 CATSRDQEQGEGYTF
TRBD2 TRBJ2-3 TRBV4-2 CASLPLAGVSDTQYF
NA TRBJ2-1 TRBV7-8 CASTPGSARYNEQFF
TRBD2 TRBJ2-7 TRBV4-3 CASSQDLGLAGYEQYF
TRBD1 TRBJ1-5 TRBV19 CASIQTGGGQPQHF
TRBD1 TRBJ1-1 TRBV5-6 CASSSDRGPLNTEAFF
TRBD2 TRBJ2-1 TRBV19 CASSSREGGPWEQFF
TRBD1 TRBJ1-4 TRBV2 CASSAGQGTNEKLFF
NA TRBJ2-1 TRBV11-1 CASSLAFIGSSYNEQFF
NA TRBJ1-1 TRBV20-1 CSASLNTEAFF
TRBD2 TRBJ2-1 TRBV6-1 CASSEAGGGGYNEQFF
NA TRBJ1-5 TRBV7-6 CASSLEGVGQPQHF
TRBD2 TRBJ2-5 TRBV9 CASSPGRGGAEETQYF
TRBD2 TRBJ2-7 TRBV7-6 CASSLGPGLVIDEQYF
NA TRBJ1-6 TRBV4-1 CASSQDQHRLNSPLHF
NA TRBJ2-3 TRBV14 CASSPRVSLNTQYF
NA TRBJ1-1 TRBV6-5 CASSYQAYTEAFF
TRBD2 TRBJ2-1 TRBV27 CASTNLAGAYNEQFF
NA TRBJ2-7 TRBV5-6 CASSPSPAEAFYEQYF
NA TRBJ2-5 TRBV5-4 CASSFFQETQYF
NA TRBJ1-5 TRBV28 CASIGDLDSYQPQHF
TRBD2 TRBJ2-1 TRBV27 CASSMTSGGAREQFF
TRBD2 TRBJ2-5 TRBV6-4 CASSDSTSGGAETQYF
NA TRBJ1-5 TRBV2 CASSANRDYNQPQHF